The 20 T cell receptor beta chains given below trace back to one sample, sequenced in a study of T cell changes during pregnancy in multiple sclerosis. The repertoire was sequenced with immunoSEQ multiplex PCR; TCRdb's copy has only in-frame clones and lacks some. This table has roughly 80,000 clones, 93% appearing once. The material was peripheral blood, obtained in the second trimester of pregnancy. The source of these receptors is a female donor with multiple sclerosis, enrolled in a pregnancy study.

The V call is TRBV6-6, the J call TRBJ2-7; D unresolved. The V end was cut by 4 bases, the J end by 3 bases, with 13 bases between. This CDR3 comprises 14 residues. Germline V lookup: CDR1 MNHNY, CDR2 SVGAGI (reference sequence). The CDR3 protein is CASSSSGLLYEQYF. The CDR3, as DNA: TGTGCCAGCAGTTCCTCGGGCCTCCTCTACGAGCAGTACTTC.

The rearrangement joins TRBV2 to TRBJ1-5; D not certain. The ends were cut back, 6 bases at V and 0 bases at J, with 9 bases in the middle. Germline lookup yields CDR1 SNHLY and CDR2 FYNNEI. The CDR3 consists of 14 residues. The CDR3 sequence: CASRTENSNQPQHF. CDR3 nucleotides: TGTGCCAGCAGAACAGAGAATAGCAATCAGCCCCAGCATTTT.

This clone came up once. V and J are TRBV9 and TRBJ1-2, with D maybe TRBD1 (5 bases). Germline CDR1 is SGDLS and CDR2 is YYNGEE. CDR3 length: 13 amino acids. V lost 3 bases to trimming and J lost 4 bases, with 10 bases between them. The DNA of the CDR3 is TGTGCCAGCAGCGCCGGGACTGTCTATGGCTACACCTTC. Translated, it gives CASSAGTVYGYTF.

The chain has TRBV4-2 and TRBJ1-3, with a weak D call TRBD1 (5 bases). The germline V and J ends were trimmed by 1 base and 0 bases, with 13 bases remaining between them. The CDR3 covers 17 residues. Germline values: CDR1 LGHNA, CDR2 YNFKEQ. This chain's CDR3 is CASSQVIQASSGNTIYF. CDR3 DNA sequence: TGTGCCAGCAGCCAAGTTATACAGGCGAGCTCTGGAAACACCATATATTTT.

CDR3 region: CASSYPNSYEQYF. The DNA for the CDR3 is TGTGCCAGCAGTTACCCCAACTCCTACGAGCAGTACTTC. The V and J genes are TRBV6-5 and TRBJ2-7; no clear D. The CDR3 totals 13 residues. From germline, CDR1 is MNHEY and CDR2 SVGAGI. Trimming left V 2 bases short and J 0 bases short, with 5 bases between.

This rearrangement joins TRBV11-2 to TRBJ1-2; D is unresolved. The CDR3 extends over 12 amino acids. V shed 2 bases and J shed 4 bases, with 5 bases lying between them. The V gene's germline CDR1 is SGHAT and CDR2 FQNNGV. DNA of the CDR3: TGTGCCAGCAGCTTAAACAGCTATGGCTACACCTTC. Translated: CASSLNSYGYTF.

The chain carries TRBV12-5 and TRBJ2-7, with 13 bases lining up with TRBD2. The CDR3 loop spans 15 amino acids. Trimming at V came to 5 bases and at J to 4 bases, leaving 5 bases not matched to a gene. Germline-derived CDR1 and CDR2 are LGHNT and FRNRAP. The CDR3 here is CASGPRTSGSYEQYF. For the CDR3, the DNA is TGTGCTAGTGGTCCCCGGACTAGCGGGAGTTACGAGCAGTACTTC.

The chain recombines TRBV6-5 with TRBJ2-7; TRBD2 is a possible D gene (6 bases). Trimming stripped 7 bases from V and 7 bases from J, with 14 bases between. The germline gives CDR1 MNHEY, CDR2 SVGAGI. The CDR3 totals 12 residues. The CDR3 spells CASTPGVGEQYF. In nucleotides, the CDR3 is TGTGCCAGCACTCCGGGGGTCGGGGAGCAGTACTTC.

The chain employs TRBV29-1 and TRBJ1-1; D is perhaps TRBD1 (5 bases). The CDR3 length is 12 residues. Germline CDR1 and CDR2: SQVTM and ANQGSEA. With 4 bases removed from V and 5 bases from J, the gap between germline ends came to 11 bases. The CDR3 DNA reads as TGCAGCGTTGTCTCGGGGGGGACTGAAGCTTTCTTT. Translated, it gives CSVVSGGTEAFF. The variable domain in full, with the rest retrieved from reference TRBV29-1 and TRBJ1-1, is SAVISQKPSRDICQRGTSLTIQCQVDSQVTMMFWYRQQPGQSLTLIATANQGSEATYESGFVIDKFPISRPNLTFSTLTVSNMSPEDSSIYLCSVVSGGTEAFFGQGTRLTVV.

The V and J genes are TRBV7-3 and TRBJ2-3; TRBD2 agrees at 7 bases. This CDR3 contains 13 residues. The trim removed 6 bases at V and 4 bases at J, leaving 4 bases unmatched. Germline V gives CDR1 SGHTA, CDR2 FQGTGA. CDR3 sequence: CASSLAGADTQYF. In DNA, the CDR3 is TGTGCCAGCAGTTTGGCGGGGGCAGATACGCAGTATTTT.

The J gene is TRBJ2-2, the V gene TRBV7-6; D remains ambiguous. Trimming removed 1 base from V and 2 bases from J, with 8 bases in between. This CDR3 has 15 amino acids. Germline assignment: CDR1 SGHVS and CDR2 FNYEAQ. The CDR3 coding sequence is TGTGCCAGCAGCTTAGGTAGTGCCAACACCGGGGAGCTGTTTTTT. This gives the protein CASSLGSANTGELFF.

The chain has TRBV15 and TRBJ2-2; TRBD1 is a possible D gene (8 bases). CDR3 length equals 16 residues. The germline V gene has CDR1 LNHNV and CDR2 YYDKDF (reference sequence). V shed 2 bases and J shed 5 bases, with 15 bases lying between them. The CDR3 DNA reads TGTGCCACCAGCAGAAAAGGACAGGGAGGGACCGGGGAGCTGTTTTTT. Its translation is CATSRKGQGGTGELFF.

The gene calls are TRBV9 and TRBJ2-2, with D perhaps matching TRBD2 (6 bases). V lost 4 bases and J 6 bases, leaving 13 bases between the germline ends. The CDR3 loop spans 14 amino acids. Germline V CDR1 and CDR2: SGDLS, YYNGEE. The CDR3 loop reads CASSLQTSSGELFF. CDR3 DNA sequence: TGTGCCAGCAGCCTTCAAACTAGCTCCGGGGAGCTGTTTTTT. Looking up the rest from reference TRBV9 and TRBJ2-2 gives the full variable domain: DSGVTQTPKHLITATGQRVTLRCSPRSGDLSVYWYQQSLDQGLQFLIQYYNGEERAKGNILERFSAQQFPDLHSELNLSSLELGDSALYFCASSLQTSSGELFFGEGSRLTVL.

The V gene is TRBV7-9, the J gene TRBJ2-5; D ambiguous. Per germline, CDR1 SEHNR and CDR2 FQNEAQ (reference sequence). The V and J ends lost 3 bases and 2 bases respectively, with 7 bases between them. The CDR3 has 13 amino acids. The CDR3 protein is CASSFNLQETQYF. The CDR3 DNA is TGTGCCAGCAGCTTTAATTTACAAGAGACCCAGTACTTC.

V usage is TRBV29-1 and J usage is TRBJ2-1; 7 bases are shared with TRBD1. The CDR3 has 13 residues. Trimming cost V 4 bases and J 6 bases; bases outside gene matches: 6. The germline V gene encodes CDR1 SQVTM and CDR2 ANQGSEA. The CDR3 DNA follows: TGCAGCGTTGCGAGACAGGGACCCAATGAGCAGTTCTTC. Protein sequence: CSVARQGPNEQFF.

This clone was seen a handful of times. The rearrangement joins TRBV6-5 to TRBJ1-5, with a weak D call TRBD1 (5 bases). The germline CDR1 and CDR2 sequences are MNHEY and SVGAGI. The length of the CDR3 is 15 residues. Between the trimmed V and J ends, which lost 1 base and 5 bases, there was a span of 12 bases. The CDR3 spells CASSYLKGPDQPQHF. CDR3 DNA: TGTGCCAGCAGTTACTTGAAGGGGCCTGATCAGCCCCAGCATTTT.

The chain carries TRBV5-4 and TRBJ2-1; TRBD2 matches at 10 bases. Per the germline V gene, CDR1 is SGHNT and CDR2 is YYREEE (reference sequence). With V trimmed by 2 bases and J by 9 bases, 8 bases remained unmatched. The CDR3 length is 15 residues. In DNA, the CDR3 is TGTGCCAGCAGCTTAGATCAGCGGGGGGGCATTGAGCAGTTCTTC. Encoded protein: CASSLDQRGGIEQFF.

V usage is TRBV13 and J usage is TRBJ2-7; 7 bases match TRBD2. CDR1 and CDR2 (germline): PRHDT, FYEKMQ (reference sequence). The CDR3 runs 17 residues. V dropped 2 bases and J dropped 0; count of bases not matched to a gene: 10. The CDR3 DNA reads TGTGCCAGCAGCTTATCCGTAAGCGGGGCCCACTCCTACGAGCAGTACTTC. Its translation is CASSLSVSGAHSYEQYF.

The chain employs TRBV27 and TRBJ2-3, with 11 positions matching TRBD2. The germline V gene has CDR1 MNHEY and CDR2 SMNVEV (reference sequence). This CDR3 is built from 16 residues. The ends lost 4 bases at V and 0 bases at J; junction bases unmatched: 3. CDR3 sequence reads: CASSSLAGASTDTQYF. The CDR3 DNA reads as TGTGCCAGCAGTTCACTAGCGGGGGCTAGCACAGATACGCAGTATTTT.

V gene TRBV10-3 combines with J gene TRBJ1-2; TRBD1 aligns across 7 bases. The J segment lost 6 bases and the V segment lost 2 bases, leaving 3 bases of the junction unmatched. The CDR3 extends over 13 amino acids. Per the germline V gene, CDR1 is ENHRY and CDR2 is SYGVKD. CDR3 amino acids: CAISEVGTDGYTF. The DNA of the CDR3 is TGTGCCATCAGTGAGGTCGGGACAGATGGCTACACCTTC.